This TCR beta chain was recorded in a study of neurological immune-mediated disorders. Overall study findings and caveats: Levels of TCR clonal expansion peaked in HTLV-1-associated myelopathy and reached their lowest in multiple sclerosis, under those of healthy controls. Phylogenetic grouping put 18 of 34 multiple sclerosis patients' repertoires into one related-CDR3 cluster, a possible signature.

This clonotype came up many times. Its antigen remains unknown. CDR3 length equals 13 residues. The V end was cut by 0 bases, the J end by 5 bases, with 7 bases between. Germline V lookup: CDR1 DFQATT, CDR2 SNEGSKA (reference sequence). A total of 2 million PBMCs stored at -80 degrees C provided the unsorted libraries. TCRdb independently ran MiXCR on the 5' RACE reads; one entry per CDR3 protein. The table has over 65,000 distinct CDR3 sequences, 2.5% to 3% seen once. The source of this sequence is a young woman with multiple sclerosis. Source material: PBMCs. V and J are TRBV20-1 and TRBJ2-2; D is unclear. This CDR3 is CSARDQRTGELFF. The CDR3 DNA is TGCAGTGCTAGAGATCAGAGAACCGGGGAGCTGTTTTTT.